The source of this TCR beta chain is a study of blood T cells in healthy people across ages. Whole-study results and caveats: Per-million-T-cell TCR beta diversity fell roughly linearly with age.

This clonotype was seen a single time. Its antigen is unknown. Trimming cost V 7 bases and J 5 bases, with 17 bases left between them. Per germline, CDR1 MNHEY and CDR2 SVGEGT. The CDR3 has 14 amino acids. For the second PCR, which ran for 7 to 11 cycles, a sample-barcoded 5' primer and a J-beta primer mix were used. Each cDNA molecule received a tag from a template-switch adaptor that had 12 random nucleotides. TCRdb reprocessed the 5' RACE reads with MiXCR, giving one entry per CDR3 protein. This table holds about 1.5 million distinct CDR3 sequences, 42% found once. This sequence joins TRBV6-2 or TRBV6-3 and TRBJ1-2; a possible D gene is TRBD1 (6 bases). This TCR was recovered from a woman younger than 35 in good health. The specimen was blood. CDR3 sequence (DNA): TGTGCCAGCACCTTGGACAGTCGCGGGTATGGCTACACCTTC. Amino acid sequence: CASTLDSRGYGYTF.